This T cell receptor beta chain was obtained from a study of OX40 agonist ivuxolimab in advanced cancers. Study observations and caveats: Dosing at 0.1 to 3.0 mg/kg was accompanied by clonal expansion of CD4+ and CD8+ blood T cells by week 6.

Turning to this clone: Its specificity is unknown.

Profiling relied on immunoSEQ multiplex PCR, and the TCRdb table lists in-frame clones only, not all of them. The sample lists tens of thousands of clones, roughly 80% occurring once. The source material was CD4+ or CD8+ T cells sorted from blood, sampled in a trial of the OX40 agonist ivuxolimab. The receptor was isolated from an adult with an advanced solid tumor such as melanoma, head and neck, liver or kidney cancer.

This CDR3 is CASSYDRRNEKLFF. The CDR3, as DNA: TGTGCCAGCAGTTACGACAGGCGGAATGAAAAACTGTTTTTT. This chain connects TRBV6-5 to TRBJ1-4; perhaps TRBD1 as D (6 bases). CDR3 size: 14 residues. V lost 2 bases and J 5 bases, leaving 9 bases between the germline ends. Germline CDR1 is MNHEY and CDR2 is SVGAGI.